This T cell receptor (beta chain) is from a study of Graves' ophthalmopathy and Graves' hyperthyroidism. Overall study results and limits: The authors also found most expanded thyroid clonotypes above 0.001 frequency in blood.

Trimming took 1 base from V and 7 from J, leaving 8 bases between them. Germline-derived CDR1 and CDR2 are LNHNV and YYDKDF (reference sequence). The CDR3 runs to 13 residues. CAS ≥3, NOSPECS ≥4, moderate-to-severe activity and duration under 3 months marked donors with ophthalmopathy. This clonotype was picked up many times. Antigen unknown. Investigators amplified TCR beta CDR3 regions from RNA transcripts. HTBI primers served in a first-round RT-PCR, which a second-round multiplex PCR followed. A single record per CDR3 protein comes from TCRdb applying MiXCR to the multiplex PCR reads. The sample lists approximately 500,000 distinct CDR3 sequences, roughly 14% occurring once.

The J gene is TRBJ2-4, the V gene TRBV15; D remains unclear. The clonotype comes from a woman aged 30 to 39 with Graves' ophthalmopathy. Sequencing was performed on blood. The CDR3 loop reads CATSRVKMNIQYF. CDR3 DNA: TGTGCCACCAGCAGAGTTAAGATGAACATTCAGTACTTC.